The 25 T cell receptor beta chains below were found in one sample sequenced in a study of identical twins. In TCRdb, the 5' RACE reads were re-called with MiXCR into one record per CDR3 protein. The data contain some 560,000 distinct CDR3 sequences, 7.5% to 10% of them singletons. A further study also used this sample, focusing on yellow fever vaccine responses in identical twins.

Sequencing was done on a sample of PBMCs. The receptors were sampled from a woman aged 18-30 years in good health.

This clonotype was seen a handful of times. This sequence joins TRBV29-1 and TRBJ2-1; the match to TRBD1 covers 8 bases. V gave up 7 bases and J gave up 2 bases; unmatched junction bases: 7. Germline CDR1 SQVTM, CDR2 ANQGSEA. The length of the CDR3 is 14 residues. CDR3 sequence (DNA): TGCAGCGCAGGGGGCTCCTCGGCCTACAATGAGCAGTTCTTC. The encoded protein is CSAGGSSAYNEQFF.

This clonotype was seen more than once but under ten times. J is TRBJ2-1 and V is TRBV4-1; tentatively, D is TRBD1 or TRBD2 (5 bases each). The CDR3 has 16 amino acids. With 0 bases removed from V and 6 bases from J, the gap between germline ends came to 15 bases. Germline CDR1 is MGHRA and CDR2 is YSYEKL. The CDR3 spells CASSQDEGMKFNEQFF. For the CDR3, the DNA is TGCGCCAGCAGCCAAGATGAGGGGATGAAATTCAATGAGCAGTTCTTC.

The CDR3 region has the DNA TGCGCCAGCAGCTCACAGACAGGCTCCTACGAGCAGTACTTC. Its translation: CASSSQTGSYEQYF. The chain carries TRBV4-3 and TRBJ2-7; D perhaps matches TRBD1 (6 bases). The V end lost 5 bases, the J end lost 0 bases, and 11 bases lay between the germline ends. Looked up from germline, CDR1 is LGHNA and CDR2 is YSLEER. CDR3 length equals 14 residues.

This clonotype was found many times. V gene TRBV29-1 combines with J gene TRBJ1-1; D remains ambiguous. Germline-derived CDR1 and CDR2 are SQVTM and ANQGSEA. This CDR3 has 12 residues. V lost 7 bases and J 4 bases, leaving 13 bases between the germline ends. The CDR3 loop reads CSGTEPGTEAFF. The CDR3 bases are TGCAGCGGGACTGAGCCGGGCACTGAAGCTTTCTTT.

This clonotype was seen only a few times. CDR3 sequence (DNA): TGTGCCAGCAGCGGGGTCGACAGGGGGGCTGGAAACACCATATATTTT. Translated, it gives CASSGVDRGAGNTIYF. V is TRBV28 and J is TRBJ1-3, with 9 positions matching TRBD1. CDR1 and CDR2 (germline): MDHEN, SYDVKM. CDR3 size: 16 residues. J gave up 2 bases and V 6 bases, and 8 bases lay outside the gene matches. Full variable domain (outside the CDR3, taken from reference TRBV28 and TRBJ1-3): DVKVTQSSRYLVKRTGEKVFLECVQDMDHENMFWYRQDPGLGLRLIYFSYDVKMKEKGDIPEGYSVSREKKERFSLILESASTNQTSMYLCASSGVDRGAGNTIYFGEGSWLTVV.

The chain has TRBV20-1 and TRBJ2-3; maybe TRBD1 (5 bases). Trimming cost V 0 bases and J 1 base, with 11 bases left between them. The CDR3 runs to 15 residues. CDR1 and CDR2 (germline): DFQATT, SNEGSKA (reference sequence). Here the CDR3 reads CSARDPVRGTDTQYF. CDR3 sequence (DNA): TGCAGTGCTAGAGATCCGGTCAGGGGCACAGATACGCAGTATTTT.

This clonotype was found many times. The V gene is TRBV29-1, the J gene TRBJ2-3; D may correspond to TRBD1 or TRBD2 (5 bases each). The CDR3 is made up of 11 amino acids. From germline, CDR1 is SQVTM and CDR2 ANQGSEA. Trimming left V 6 bases short and J 4 bases short, with 8 bases between. The CDR3 sequence: CSVEGPDTQYF. Written as DNA, the CDR3 is TGCAGCGTAGAGGGGCCAGATACGCAGTATTTT.

This clonotype was counted at least ten times. V gene TRBV12-3 or TRBV12-4 combines with J gene TRBJ1-1; maybe TRBD1 (6 bases). CDR3 length equals 14 residues. V was trimmed by 5 bases and J by 0 bases, leaving 10 bases between them. CDR3 sequence (DNA): TGTGCCAGCAGTCCGACAGGAATGAACACTGAAGCTTTCTTT. Protein: CASSPTGMNTEAFF.

The V call is TRBV14, the J call TRBJ2-7, with TRBD1 matching over 7 bases. CDR3 length: 14 residues. CDR1 and CDR2 (germline): SGHDN, FVKESK. V lost 4 bases, J lost 3 bases, and 6 bases stayed unmatched. The CDR3 DNA follows: TGTGCCAGCAGCCCGACAGGGCCCAACTACGAGCAGTACTTC. This encodes CASSPTGPNYEQYF.

This clonotype was counted ten times or more. V and J are TRBV5-1 and TRBJ2-7, with 9 nucleotides matching TRBD1. Germline V gene sequence: CDR1 SGHRS, CDR2 YFSETQ. The length of the CDR3 is 16 residues. J lost 3 bases, V lost 1 base, and 8 bases had no gene match. DNA for the CDR3: TGCGCCAGCAGCTTGATCCGGACAGGGGAGAACTACGAGCAGTACTTC. Encoded protein: CASSLIRTGENYEQYF.

This clonotype was detected a few times. This chain connects TRBV20-1 to TRBJ2-7; 9 nucleotides agree with TRBD1. This CDR3 has 14 amino acids. V shed 5 bases, J shed 0 bases, and the junction held 5 bases outside the gene matches. Looked up from germline, CDR1 is DFQATT and CDR2 is SNEGSKA (reference sequence). This CDR3 reads CSAEGQGSSYEQYF. The CDR3 DNA is TGCAGTGCTGAGGGACAGGGAAGCTCCTACGAGCAGTACTTC.

V is TRBV20-1 and J is TRBJ2-1, with a possible D match to TRBD1 (6 bases). CDR1 and CDR2 (germline): DFQATT, SNEGSKA (reference sequence). V dropped 0 bases and J dropped 8 bases, with 17 bases sitting between them. The CDR3 extends over 15 amino acids. DNA for the CDR3: TGCAGTGCTAGAGATCAAAGGGGGAGTTTGGATGAGCAGTTCTTC. Encoded protein: CSARDQRGSLDEQFF.

The V call is TRBV20-1, the J call TRBJ2-5; 11 bases match TRBD2. The CDR3 is made up of 17 amino acids. With 0 bases clipped from V and 0 bases from J, the junction kept 6 bases outside the gene matches. The V gene's germline CDR1 is DFQATT and CDR2 SNEGSKA (reference sequence). In nucleotides, the CDR3 is TGCAGTGCTAGAGATTTGGGGACTAGCGGCAACCAAGAGACCCAGTACTTC. This encodes CSARDLGTSGNQETQYF.

The V and J genes are TRBV2 and TRBJ2-5, with a weak D call TRBD1 (5 bases). Germline V CDR1 and CDR2: SNHLY, FYNNEI. Deletions cut 4 bases from V and 7 bases from J, with 10 bases between. CDR3 size: 12 residues. The CDR3 nucleotides read TGTGCCAGCAGTGGGGGCCTCGGGACCCAGTACTTC. It is translated as CASSGGLGTQYF.

This clonotype was detected a few times. The V call is TRBV5-8, the J call TRBJ1-5; tentative D call: TRBD1 (6 bases). Trimming left V 0 bases short and J 1 base short, with 11 bases between. This CDR3 has 16 residues. Germline lookup yields CDR1 SGHTS and CDR2 YDEGEE. In DNA, the CDR3 is TGTGCCAGCAGCTTGGAAGGGGGTAGGAGCAATCAGCCCCAGCATTTT. Encoded protein: CASSLEGGRSNQPQHF.

The CDR3 here is CASSPSAGGTYNEQFF. For the CDR3, the DNA is TGTGCCAGCAGCCCCTCAGCGGGAGGAACCTACAATGAGCAGTTCTTC. The rearrangement links TRBV7-9 to TRBJ2-1; 9 nucleotides align to TRBD2. Germline CDR1 SEHNR, CDR2 FQNEAQ (reference sequence). The CDR3 has 16 amino acids. Trimming cost V 5 bases and J 2 bases; bases outside gene matches: 7. The variable domain in full, completed from reference TRBV7-9 and TRBJ2-1, reads DTGVSQNPRHKITKRGQNVTFRCDPISEHNRLYWYRQTLGQGPEFLTYFQNEAQLEKSRLLSDRFSAERPKGSFSTLEIQRTEQGDSAMYLCASSPSAGGTYNEQFFGPGTRLTVL.

The rearrangement uses TRBV5-5 and TRBJ2-5, with TRBD2 matching 11 bases. The CDR3 runs to 16 residues. Trimming at V came to 2 bases and at J to 4 bases, leaving 7 bases not matched to a gene. Germline V gives CDR1 SGHKS, CDR2 YYEKEE (reference sequence). CDR3 bases: TGTGCCAGCAGCTTAACTAGCGGGAGAGATATAGAGACCCAGTACTTC. This sequence encodes CASSLTSGRDIETQYF.

This clonotype was counted a few times. V and J are TRBV7-9 and TRBJ2-1; 10 nucleotides agree with TRBD2. With V trimmed by 0 bases and J by 6 bases, 2 bases remained unmatched. Germline loops: CDR1 SEHNR, CDR2 FQNEAQ (reference sequence). The CDR3 loop spans 15 amino acids. CDR3 bases: TGTGCCAGCAGCTTAGCCCTAGCGGGAGTCAATGAGCAGTTCTTC. Its protein product is CASSLALAGVNEQFF.

The chain links TRBV15 to TRBJ2-7; perhaps TRBD2 as D (5 bases). Trimming stripped 0 bases from V and 3 bases from J, with 9 bases between. Germline CDR1 and CDR2: LNHNV and YYDKDF (reference sequence). CDR3 size: 14 residues. The CDR3 coding sequence is TGTGCCACCAGCAGAGATCTAGCCTACTACGAGCAGTACTTC. Protein product: CATSRDLAYYEQYF.

This clonotype has a count of ten or more. The V call is TRBV6-1, the J call TRBJ1-1; 7 bases match TRBD1. Germline trimming cut 7 bases from V and 1 base from J; bases unmatched to any gene: 6. CDR3 length equals 14 residues. Germline V gives CDR1 MNHNS, CDR2 SASEGT. This chain's CDR3 is CASKPGQQNTEAFF. CDR3 in DNA: TGTGCCAGCAAGCCGGGACAGCAGAACACTGAAGCTTTCTTT.

This sequence joins TRBV20-1 and TRBJ2-7; the D is unclear. The CDR3 totals 13 residues. V was clipped by 3 bases and J by 2 bases, with 11 bases between them. The germline V gene encodes CDR1 DFQATT and CDR2 SNEGSKA (reference sequence). Here the CDR3 reads CSARSPRPYEQYF. Written as DNA, the CDR3 is TGCAGTGCTAGGTCTCCCCGCCCCTACGAGCAGTACTTC.

This clonotype was found many times. The DNA for the CDR3 is TGCAGCGTTGACCCGCTGAACACTGAAGCTTTCTTT. Encoded protein: CSVDPLNTEAFF. The chain couples TRBV29-1 to TRBJ1-1; D not certain. The CDR3 is 12 residues long. The germline V gene has CDR1 SQVTM and CDR2 ANQGSEA. The V gene lost 3 bases and the J gene lost 0 bases, with 5 bases spanning the gap.

This chain uses TRBV7-6 with TRBJ2-7; D unresolved. Looked up from germline, CDR1 is SGHVS and CDR2 is FNYEAQ. The CDR3 is made up of 14 amino acids. The germline V and J ends were trimmed by 1 base and 2 bases, with 9 bases remaining between them. CDR3 sequence reads: CASSLGDVAYEQYF. The CDR3 DNA reads TGTGCCAGCAGCTTAGGCGACGTAGCCTACGAGCAGTACTTC.

V gene TRBV19 combines with J gene TRBJ1-4, with D possibly TRBD1 on 6 matching bases. V lost 5 bases, J lost 7 bases, and 17 bases lay in between. The CDR3 contains 15 residues. Looked up from germline, CDR1 is LNHDA and CDR2 is SQIVND (reference sequence). Here the CDR3 reads CASSPTGNGAEKLFF. The CDR3 DNA is TGTGCCAGTAGTCCGACAGGAAACGGGGCTGAAAAACTGTTTTTT.

V usage is TRBV6-5 and J usage is TRBJ1-1; D may be TRBD1 (6 bases). Trimming cost V 0 bases and J 3 bases, with 14 bases left between them. Germline V gene data show CDR1 as MNHEY and CDR2 as SVGAGI. The CDR3 is 16 residues long. This CDR3 is CASSYSLYSGDTEAFF. CDR3 coding DNA: TGTGCCAGCAGTTACTCGTTGTATTCAGGGGACACTGAAGCTTTCTTT.